The TCR beta chain described here comes from a study of CD8 T cells in Susac syndrome. An input of about 0.45 to 1 ug of RNA was subjected to reverse transcription using random hexamers. MiXCR, run by TCRdb on the immunoSEQ multiplex PCR reads, gives a single entry per CDR3 protein. The sample comprises some 130,000 distinct CDR3 sequences, 95% of which are singletons, and around 0.2% rests with the top ten. A remark on this clonotype: A read error may produce the germline difference seen at one junction end.

Germline-derived CDR1 and CDR2 are MGHRA and YSYEKL. The CDR3 runs 12 residues. The material sequenced was CD8+ T cells from PBMCs. The sequence was obtained from a human donor with Susac syndrome. This rearrangement joins TRBV4-1 to TRBJ1-1; TRBD1 matches 7 bases. The CDR3 coding sequence is TGCGCCAGCAGCCAACCCCTCGGGACAGTCAAATTT. Translating it yields CASSQPLGTVKF.